Reported below is one TCR beta chain. At one of its ends the junction is not consistent with the germline gene, which may arise from a read error. The data are from a study of blood T cell repertoires in COVID-19. Study in general: The United States, Italy and Spain were the sources of the acute and convalescent COVID-19 samples. PBMCs, B-cell-depleted T cells, or T cells were the source of the cDNA or gDNA that made up the material.

Under the authors' procedure: Cell counts per sample came from amplifying reference gene primers. TCRdb's copy holds only in-frame clones and misses some; the assay was immunoSEQ multiplex PCR. V and J calls and clone size follow that table, whereas D and trimming were derived from the DNA. The data contain about 200,000 clones, about 93% of them singletons. The CDR3 runs 16 residues. Germline V gene data show CDR1 as WSHSY and CDR2 as SAAADI. The clonotype was recovered from a man in his fifties or sixties with acute or convalescent COVID-19. The genes are TRBV10-2 and TRBJ2-2, with a possible D match to TRBD2 (5 bases). The specimen was peripheral blood. CDR3 amino acids: CATFTPGSTDTGVLFF. DNA of the CDR3: TGCGCCACCTTTACTCCGGGTTCTACTGACACCGGGGTGCTGTTTTTT.